This T cell receptor (beta chain) was retrieved from a study of early T cells in non-severe SARS-CoV-2 infection. Study-level information: Sequencing targeted bulk RNA from unsorted whole blood, leaving chains unpaired.

The CDR3 sequence is 11 residues long. Trimming took off 7 bases at V and 3 bases at J, with 4 bases between the two ends. CDR1 and CDR2 from the germline V gene are MDHEN and SYDVKM. The TCR library protocol was used to attach unique molecular identifiers. These identifiers were attached to individual cDNA molecules. TCRdb reprocessed the 5' RACE reads with MiXCR, giving one entry per CDR3 protein. The repertoire includes 100,000 or so distinct CDR3 sequences, around a sixth of them detected once, and 5% to 5.5% sits in the top ten. The sequencing used whole blood, collected at baseline. The TCR comes from an adult who was a healthcare worker with PCR-confirmed SARS-CoV-2 infection or an uninfected control (not recorded which). V is TRBV28 and J is TRBJ1-3, with unresolved D. The CDR3 protein is CASIRGNTIYF. CDR3 bases: TGTGCCAGCATCCGTGGAAACACCATATATTTT.